This T cell receptor beta chain was sequenced during a study of cytomegalovirus exposure and HLA in healthy donors listed by TCRdb under 2017. Background for the entire study: An earlier analysis of around 600 of the donors reported about 250 Gb of sequence data and 117 million unique TCR beta sequences from about 180 million T cells. Four or five DR-DQ haplotypes were handled as single units for association and clustering because linkage in the cohort was strong. To decide whether each TCR beta V gene segment behaved as functional or pseudogenic, an earlier analysis of fewer than 750 of the donors relied on high-throughput TCR beta sequencing. A later genetic analysis took genome-wide SNP genotypes for about 60% of the roughly 670 donors and used that subset as a discovery cohort. Every repertoire in the discovery cohort had been generated on one and the same sequencing platform. To predict cytomegalovirus infection status, the study combined high-throughput TCR immunosequencing, statistical association of individual TCRs with disease status, and machine learning. The study aimed to test whether signatures of past pathogen exposure could be identified by cataloging public T cell receptors. The number of typed donors differed by locus: about 620-630 for A, B, C, DRB1 and DQB1; 522 for DQA1; over 600 for DPA1; and about 450 for DPB1. Rather than using new phenotypic data, the later analysis identified candidate immune exposures from TCR beta sequences and from how often those sequences occurred across donors. The study profiled the T cell repertoires of under 850 subjects by immunosequencing and related them to cytomegalovirus serostatus. To study patterns of TCR occurrence, a later analysis re-analyzed previously published TCR beta repertoires from several hundred donors and added high-resolution HLA genotyping. Donor age, sex, ethnicity and CMV serostatus were compiled together with the repertoire data. Approximately 310 gigabases of sequencing data and approximately 93 million unique TCR sequences were included in an early release covering 550 to 650 HLA-typed donors. Along with the roughly 700-subject first cohort, a separate validation cohort of approximately 110 different subjects was used. Across around 400 genotyped donors of the cohort, an average of approximately 240,000 unique TCR beta nucleotide sequences per donor were sequenced, and about a sixth of those sequences were non-productive. Of the 300 to 450 genotyped donors, about 80% fell in the genetic ancestry cluster associated with self-reported Caucasian donors. HLA typing included class I and class II loci at four-digit resolution.

Beyond this particular receptor, the publication reports: According to a later analysis, TCR association rates differed among HLA loci, with DRB1 alleles showing the most associated TCRs and HLA-C alleles showing the fewest. A later genetic analysis associated a missense DCLRE1C variant with V-gene and J-gene trimming of TCR beta chains, and an independent cohort replicated the association. In vitro tests confirmed that a few of the cytomegalovirus-associated TCR beta chains recognize cytomegalovirus antigens. In a later analysis, HLA-associated TCR beta chains showed more clonal expansion and lower generation probabilities than non-associated chains that were equally common. Because HLA typing was unavailable for some donors at each locus, only the typed subset was used in association tests. Several of the top co-occurrence clusters appeared to be linked to parvovirus B19, influenza, CMV and Epstein-Barr virus, according to a later analysis. Correlated functional status among segregating V segments might reflect linkage disequilibrium, but an unknown experimental factor could not be ruled out. Because counts were too low, seventeen rarely observed V segments, including chromosome 9 orphons, were excluded from the earlier analysis of several hundred of the donors. Assigning TCR associations to individual alleles was difficult when HLA alleles, especially DR and DQ, strongly co-occurred. In an earlier analysis of approximately 590 of the donors, most TCR beta V segments appeared in productive rearrangements about 87% or about 30% of the time, broadly matching IMGT annotations. The study gave a list of around 170 TCR beta chains associated with cytomegalovirus. Some IMGT-functional V segments, including TRBV6-2 and TRBV6-3, could not be told apart with the 87-base-pair reads, so those segments were excluded. Specific HLA alleles were associated with 15,000 to 20,000 TCR beta sequences at a false discovery rate of 0.05 in a later analysis. According to a later genetic analysis, donors in an Asian-associated ancestry cluster had fewer N-insertions in productive TCRs than the roughly 670-donor mean. The only immune exposure information available for the cohort was CMV serostatus. Sequencing depth was assumed to be roughly uniform across donors in the presence/absence analyses, though that assumption may not hold. A further reported finding was that TCR beta sequences accurately predicted the HLA-A and HLA-B alleles for most subjects in the first cohort. A group of highly shared sequence variants was considered likely to be a technical artifact of the sequencing pipeline. It was suggested by the authors that the approach could potentially be generalized to other disease states and immunological phenotypes. In a later analysis, most CMV-associated TCR beta chains were found to appear HLA-restricted, with HLA associations seemingly driven largely by CMV exposure. The classifier was reported to diagnose cytomegalovirus status with high specificity and sensitivity in both the original cohort and the validation cohort. In this cohort, only TCR beta chains were sequenced, and detectable features were limited by the absence of alpha or paired-chain data. While some public TCRs were present in many individuals, most TCR sequences turned up only very rarely across donors.

The cohort was made up of roughly 670 healthy bone marrow donors. At the time of sampling, every cohort member was nominally healthy, though immune exposures that went unrecorded were likely present. The donor was CMV seronegative and was included in the group of several hundred seronegative cohort members. Every donor gave a peripheral blood sample, and the peripheral blood mononuclear cells from that sample were used for TCR beta sequencing. The Qiagen DNeasy Blood Extraction Kit was used to extract genomic DNA from the blood cell samples. The library was produced with the immunoSEQ multiplex PCR assay. For the multiplex PCR, a mixture combining 60 forward primers for TCR Vbeta segments and 13 reverse primers for TCR Jbeta segments was used. The CDR3 region of rearranged TCR beta genes was amplified from genomic DNA with a multiplex PCR assay. On the Illumina HiSeq System, the amplified TCR beta libraries were sequenced as 87-base-pair reads. Processing in the source paper ran as follows. Across the 700 or so repertoires, a later analysis counted tens of millions of unique TCR beta chains, some 11 million of which were shared by at least two donors. To remove PCR and sequencing errors, raw reads were error-corrected and collapsed into unique sequences using a nearest-neighbor algorithm that merged closely related sequences. To assign V, D and J gene segments, CDR3 sequences were aligned to IMGT reference sequences. Each retained sequence needed at least a six-nucleotide match to both a V gene segment and a J gene segment. Rearrangements were classified as productive when the CDR3 lacked stop codons and remained in frame with V and J, and all other rearrangements were classified as non-productive. CDR3 was defined according to IMGT convention as the region running from the second conserved V-encoded cysteine to the conserved J-encoded phenylalanine. Sequences without an unambiguous match to a single V gene segment were excluded from the earlier analysis of a few hundred of the donors. In an earlier analysis of around 600 of the donors, V segments were called functional above 56.7% productive rearrangements and were called segregating when the between-donor standard deviation exceeded 5%. A statistical classification framework was built for diagnosing cytomegalovirus status from the catalog of TCR beta chain sequences. In a later analysis, TCR nucleotide sequences were compared against IMGT/GENE-DB human TR gene sequences so that V and J genes could be assigned. The TCRdist pipeline was used in a later analysis to assign CDR3 sequences and most-parsimonious VDJ recombination scenarios. In a later analysis, each TCR beta chain was defined by its CDR3 amino acid sequence together with its V-gene family, and reads lacking a unique V-gene family were excluded. In a later analysis, 450 to 600 highly shared, low-generation-probability nucleotide sequences were removed to address suspected cross-contamination and a sequencing artifact. In a later analysis, a clonal expansion index was calculated for each public chain from normalized within-repertoire ranks of inferred template counts. In a later analysis, generation probabilities were computed using a VDJ recombination model fitted to out-of-frame rearrangements, and the results were checked against IGoR. In a later analysis, hypergeometric tests were used to score TCR-TCR, TCR-HLA and TCR-CMV co-occurrence, with a repertoire-size bias correction applied to TCR pairs. False discovery rates were estimated in a later analysis by permuting HLA or CMV assignments 20 times. In a later analysis, co-occurring TCRs were grouped using DBSCAN, with TCRdist sequence similarity added in when clustering inside HLA-allele-positive subsets. Co-occurrence clustering excluded repertoires with fewer than 30,000 or more than 120,000 public chains, plus five with anomalous nucleotide sharing. In its TCRdb copy, this immuneACCESS table keeps in-frame sequences only and misses some clones. Where compared with another copy, unresolved V genes explain less than half of these, and the others have no known cause. V, J and clone size are those of that table, while D and trimming were read from the DNA. The sample table shows some 190,000 clones, and over 70% are seen once. Roughly 1.6% of the sample is held by the ten biggest clonotypes.

Inclusive of the bounding cysteine and phenylalanine, the CDR3 is 15 residues long. The sequence is cut down to CDR3 DNA, 45 bases in frame from base 1. V is cut by 7 bases and J by 2 bases, and the space between the germline ends is 12 bases. CDR1 and CDR2 (WSHSY, SAAADI) derive from the germline V gene. This clone was seen only once. No antigen is known for it. Within one base of it there is no much larger clone, and no base qualities were kept. The rearranged segments are TRBV10-2 and TRBJ1-6; TRBD1 might be the D gene, on 6 matching bases. This sequence was found in a woman between 18 and 29 years old in good health and CMV-seronegative. Specimen: PBMCs. The DNA sequence is TGCGCCAGCACCGAGGGGGGGACCTATAATTCACCCCTCCACTTT. Its translation reads: CASTEGGTYNSPLHF.